This TCR beta chain is from a study of blood T cells in healthy people across ages. General study findings and limits: Among long-lived donors, naive CD4+ cells were more numerous and diversity higher than in aged donors.

This clonotype showed up just a few times. The antigen is undetermined. At one of its ends the junction is not consistent with the germline gene, which may arise from a read error. The authors ran a second PCR of about 7 to 12 cycles using a sample-barcoded 5' primer and a J-beta primer mix. Each cDNA molecule received a tag from a template-switch adaptor that had 12 random nucleotides. Per sample, CDR3-containing paired-end reads numbered at least 2.5 million. Using its own MiXCR run on the 5' RACE reads, TCRdb lists one record per CDR3 protein. The table shows roughly 900,000 distinct CDR3 sequences, with roughly 43% occurring only once. The sequence was obtained from a man aged 25 to 45 in good health. What was sequenced was blood.

CDR3 bases: TGTGCTAGCAGCCGCCAAGGCGGCGCCAATGAGCAGTTCTTC. Protein product: CASSRQGGANEQFF. The chain couples TRBV3-1 to TRBJ2-1; the D is unclear. The germline V gene encodes CDR1 LGHDT and CDR2 YNNKEL (reference sequence). The CDR3 consists of 14 residues.